These 24 T cell receptor beta chains came from one sample sequenced in a study of stem cell transplantation in POMP-related autoinflammatory disease. Study outcomes and limitations: Patients with PRAID showed a restricted number of unique TRB V-J gene pairings. In patients with PRAID, every analyzed T-cell subset tended to show lower diversity and higher clonality.

What these receptors recognize is not known. Using immunoSEQ multiplex PCR, the repertoire was profiled, and TCRdb retains in-frame clones only, with some absent. The profile shows under 11,000 clones, around 90% of them singletons. This specimen consisted of CD8+ T cells from PBMCs, obtained before stem cell transplantation. The source is a human donor with POMP-related autoinflammation and immune dysregulation (PRAID).

In nucleotides, the CDR3 is TGTGCCAGCAGTTTCGGGGGGGACCTCTACGAGCAGTACTTC. Translation: CASSFGGDLYEQYF. The chain recombines TRBV28 with TRBJ2-7, with TRBD2 matching over 8 bases. CDR3 length: 14 amino acids. V was pared by 3 bases and J by 3 bases, with 4 bases of the junction left unmatched. Germline V lookup: CDR1 MDHEN, CDR2 SYDVKM. The whole variable domain, filled in from reference TRBV28 and TRBJ2-7, reads DVKVTQSSRYLVKRTGEKVFLECVQDMDHENMFWYRQDPGLGLRLIYFSYDVKMKEKGDIPEGYSVSREKKERFSLILESASTNQTSMYLCASSFGGDLYEQYFGPGTRLTVT.

This clone was counted once. The chain carries TRBV5-5 and TRBJ1-4; D is perhaps TRBD1 (5 bases). Per the germline V gene, CDR1 is SGHKS and CDR2 is YYEKEE (reference sequence). The CDR3 sequence is 15 residues long. V dropped 3 bases and J dropped 0 bases, with 9 bases sitting between them. CDR3 region: CASSWGEATNEKLFF. The CDR3 nucleotides read TGTGCCAGCAGCTGGGGGGAGGCAACTAATGAAAAACTGTTTTTT. The full variable domain, with the rest looked up from reference TRBV5-5 and TRBJ1-4, is DAGVTQSPTHLIKTRGQQVTLRCSPISGHKSVSWYQQVLGQGPQFIFQYYEKEERGRGNFPDRFSARQFPNYSSELNVNALLLGDSALYLCASSWGEATNEKLFFGSGTQLSVL.

The rearrangement links TRBV2 to TRBJ2-1; tentative D call: TRBD2 (6 bases). This CDR3 has 14 amino acids. V gave up 1 base and J gave up 5 bases, with 9 bases separating them. Germline V gene sequence: CDR1 SNHLY, CDR2 FYNNEI. DNA of the CDR3: TGTGCCAGCAGTGAAGGACTAGGGGACAATGAGCAGTTCTTC. It translates to CASSEGLGDNEQFF.

The DNA of the CDR3 is TGCGCCAGCAGCCGGATGCCCGGGACTAGCGGGTCAAATGAGCAGTTCTTC. Translation gives CASSRMPGTSGSNEQFF. The rearrangement links TRBV4-1 to TRBJ2-1; 12 bases match TRBD2. V dropped 4 bases and J dropped 7; count of bases not matched to a gene: 11. CDR3 length equals 17 residues. The V gene's germline CDR1 is MGHRA and CDR2 YSYEKL.

The chain is built from TRBV6-1 and TRBJ2-3, with 7 bases fitting TRBD2. Trimming removed 8 bases from V and 5 bases from J; junction bases left unmatched: 7. The germline CDR1 and CDR2 sequences are MNHNS and SASEGT. This CDR3 comprises 13 residues. This CDR3 reads CASVGGEGDTQYF. CDR3 bases: TGTGCCAGCGTTGGCGGGGAGGGAGATACGCAGTATTTT.

The rearrangement joins TRBV6-6 to TRBJ1-2; a weak D match, TRBD1 (5 bases). Germline loops: CDR1 MNHNY, CDR2 SVGAGI (reference sequence). The CDR3 is 14 amino acids. V was trimmed by 4 bases and J by 8 bases, leaving 17 bases between them. The CDR3 loop reads CASSFPRQGEGYTF. CDR3 nucleotide sequence: TGTGCCAGCAGTTTTCCCAGACAAGGGGAAGGCTACACCTTC.

The J gene is TRBJ1-4, the V gene TRBV4-1, with D uncertain. Germline V CDR1 and CDR2: MGHRA, YSYEKL. The ends were cut back, 0 bases at V and 4 bases at J, with 18 bases in the middle. The CDR3 has 18 residues. In nucleotides, the CDR3 is TGCGCCAGCAGCCAAGATGCTCGGCTAATCACCCGTAATGAAAAACTGTTTTTT. It translates to CASSQDARLITRNEKLFF.

The rearrangement uses TRBV10-3 and TRBJ1-1; TRBD1 aligns across 7 bases. There are 14 residues in the CDR3. The germline V gene encodes CDR1 ENHRY and CDR2 SYGVKD. V gave up 6 bases and J gave up 0 bases; unmatched junction bases: 4. CDR3 loop: CAIRGGTVNTEAFF. CDR3 sequence (DNA): TGTGCCATCAGGGGGGGGACAGTGAACACTGAAGCTTTCTTT.

The chain recombines TRBV6-1 with TRBJ2-1, with D unresolved. V lost 4 bases, J lost 6 bases, and 1 base lay in between. The germline gives CDR1 MNHNS, CDR2 SASEGT. The CDR3 covers 10 residues. CDR3 DNA: TGTGCCAGCAGTGGCAATGAGCAGTTCTTC. Its protein is CASSGNEQFF.

As DNA, the CDR3 is TGTGCCAGTAGCCCCCTCGGGGGAGGGACTGAAGCTTTCTTT. Encoded protein: CASSPLGGGTEAFF. This sequence joins TRBV19 and TRBJ1-1, with a possible D match to TRBD1 (5 bases). The CDR3 loop spans 14 amino acids. V lost 6 bases to trimming and J lost 5 bases, with 16 bases between them. The germline gives CDR1 LNHDA, CDR2 SQIVND (reference sequence).

This chain joins TRBV11-3 and TRBJ2-1; the match to TRBD2 covers 7 bases. CDR1 is SGHNT, CDR2 YENEEA, per germline. The CDR3 covers 15 residues. V dropped 4 bases and J dropped 4; count of bases not matched to a gene: 7. In DNA form, the CDR3 reads TGTGCCAGCAGCTCGAGTTCCGGGGGGTACAATGAGCAGTTCTTC. Translated, it gives CASSSSSGGYNEQFF. The full variable domain, completed using reference TRBV11-3 and TRBJ2-1, is EAGVVQSPRYKIIEKKQPVAFWCNPISGHNTLYWYLQNLGQGPELLIRYENEEAVDDSQLPKDRFSAERLKGVDSTLKIQPAELGDSAVYLCASSSSSGGYNEQFFGPGTRLTVL.

Judged by abundance, this clone is medium-sized. Here the CDR3 reads CASSSGQGFSNQPQHF. The CDR3 region has the DNA TGTGCCAGCAGCTCGGGACAGGGGTTCAGCAATCAGCCCCAGCATTTT. V is TRBV5-8 and J is TRBJ1-5; 10 nucleotides align to TRBD1. The J segment lost 1 base and the V segment lost 3 bases, leaving 4 bases of the junction unmatched. The CDR3 sequence is 16 residues long. Germline CDR1 is SGHTS and CDR2 is YDEGEE.

The chain carries TRBV6-5 and TRBJ1-1, with 7 nucleotides matching TRBD1. This CDR3 spans 13 amino acids. Germline trimming cut 4 bases from V and 5 bases from J; bases unmatched to any gene: 4. The germline V gene encodes CDR1 MNHEY and CDR2 SVGAGI. CDR3 residues: CASSLFRGTEAFF. The DNA of the CDR3 is TGTGCCAGCAGTTTATTCAGGGGGACTGAAGCTTTCTTT.

This rearrangement joins TRBV6-5 to TRBJ2-1; D gene unclear. The germline V gene encodes CDR1 MNHEY and CDR2 SVGAGI. The CDR3 length is 13 residues. Trimming left V 0 bases short and J 7 bases short, with 7 bases between. CDR3 amino acids: CASSYSDENEQFF. Written as DNA, the CDR3 is TGTGCCAGCAGTTACTCAGACGAAAATGAGCAGTTCTTC.

The chain combines TRBV2 with TRBJ2-2, with 16 bases that match TRBD2. CDR1 is SNHLY and CDR2 is FYNNEI in the germline V gene. This CDR3 is built from 17 residues. V was pared by 6 bases and J by 2 bases, with 3 bases of the junction left unmatched. CDR3 DNA: TGTGCCAGCAGAGGGACTAGCGGGAGGGCAAACACCGGGGAGCTGTTTTTT. This sequence encodes CASRGTSGRANTGELFF. The full variable domain, in which reference TRBV2 and TRBJ2-2 provide the parts outside the CDR3, is EPEVTQTPSHQVTQMGQEVILRCVPISNHLYFYWYRQILGQKVEFLVSFYNNEISEKSEIFDDQFSVERPDGSNFTLKIRSTKLEDSAMYFCASRGTSGRANTGELFFGEGSRLTVL.

V usage is TRBV5-1 and J usage is TRBJ1-2; D unresolved. This CDR3 region has 15 residues. CDR1 is SGHRS, CDR2 YFSETQ, per germline. V was clipped by 2 bases and J by 2 bases, with 13 bases between them. The CDR3: CASSFGPDGNYGYTF. The CDR3 DNA reads as TGCGCCAGCAGCTTTGGACCCGACGGGAACTATGGCTACACCTTC.

This chain connects TRBV13 to TRBJ1-6; D gene ambiguous. V gave up 1 base and J gave up 8 bases, with 12 bases separating them. Germline values: CDR1 PRHDT, CDR2 FYEKMQ (reference sequence). CDR3 length: 15 residues. The CDR3 here is CASSLAGIGDSPLHF. In DNA form, the CDR3 reads TGTGCCAGCAGCTTAGCGGGCATAGGAGATTCACCCCTCCACTTT.

V usage is TRBV28 and J usage is TRBJ2-1, with 7 nucleotides matching TRBD2. This CDR3 has 14 amino acids. Germline CDR1 reads MDHEN; CDR2 reads SYDVKM. Unmatched junction bases numbered 3, after V lost 2 bases and J lost 5 bases. The CDR3 sequence is CASSLREVDNEQFF. The CDR3 bases are TGTGCCAGCAGTTTACGGGAGGTCGACAATGAGCAGTTCTTC.

The J gene is TRBJ1-6, the V gene TRBV18; the D is unclear. The V end was cut by 3 bases, the J end by 4 bases, with 10 bases between. CDR3 length equals 15 residues. In germline, CDR1 is KGHSH, CDR2 LQKENI. The CDR3 coding sequence is TGTGCCAGCTCACCGGAGGGCGTTTATAATTCACCCCTCCACTTT. Translating it yields CASSPEGVYNSPLHF.

The rearrangement joins TRBV7-6 to TRBJ2-1, with D possibly TRBD2 on 6 matching bases. The V gene lost 4 bases and the J gene lost 6 bases, with 10 bases spanning the gap. This CDR3 is built from 13 residues. Germline loops: CDR1 SGHVS, CDR2 FNYEAQ. Written as DNA, the CDR3 is TGTGCCAGCAGCTCCCGCGGGGCCAATGAGCAGTTCTTC. It specifies CASSSRGANEQFF.

This chain joins TRBV7-9 and TRBJ1-3; D perhaps matches TRBD1 (5 bases). The CDR3 has 17 residues. Germline CDR1 and CDR2: SEHNR and FQNEAQ (reference sequence). V lost 5 bases, J lost 0 bases, and 17 bases lay in between. CDR3 sequence: CASSPKTAITSGNTIYF. The CDR3 nucleotides are TGTGCCAGCAGCCCAAAGACAGCCATAACCTCTGGAAACACCATATATTTT. Full variable domain (remainder filled in from reference TRBV7-9 and TRBJ1-3): DTGVSQNPRHKITKRGQNVTFRCDPISEHNRLYWYRQTLGQGPEFLTYFQNEAQLEKSRLLSDRFSAERPKGSFSTLEIQRTEQGDSAMYLCASSPKTAITSGNTIYFGEGSWLTVV.

The V gene is TRBV5-1, the J gene TRBJ2-1; 13 bases map to TRBD2. The length of the CDR3 is 16 residues. From germline, CDR1 is SGHRS and CDR2 YFSETQ. J lost 8 bases, V lost 4 bases, and 9 bases had no gene match. CDR3 DNA: TGCGCCAGCAGCGTGACCGGGACTAGCGGGACCGATGAGCAGTTCTTC. Protein sequence: CASSVTGTSGTDEQFF.

This clone has only one observation. This rearrangement joins TRBV27 to TRBJ2-5; 7 positions agree with TRBD2. CDR1 and CDR2 (germline): MNHEY, SMNVEV (reference sequence). V gave up 1 base and J gave up 5 bases; unmatched junction bases: 10. CDR3 length: 16 amino acids. This chain's CDR3 is CASSLFGGRPRETQYF. CDR3 coding DNA: TGTGCCAGCAGTTTATTCGGCGGGAGACCACGGGAGACCCAGTACTTC.

The J gene is TRBJ2-7, the V gene TRBV27; 8 bases agree with TRBD2. Germline-derived CDR1 and CDR2 are MNHEY and SMNVEV (reference sequence). V lost 5 bases to trimming and J lost 1 base; unmatched junction nucleotides: 4. The CDR3 is 14 residues long. The CDR3, as DNA: TGTGCCAGCAGTCCCGGACTAGCTTCCTACGAGCAGTACTTC. It is translated as CASSPGLASYEQYF.